Below, 8 T cell receptor beta chains from the same sample are listed, as sequenced in a study of regulatory T cells in long-lasting Graves disease. Time point noted: newly diagnosed GD, antithyroid drugs for less than 3 months. The authors made the TCR library using RNA they extracted from PBMCs. Building of the TCR beta libraries involved iRepertoire HTBI primers and Arm-PCR of CDR3 regions. TCRdb reprocessed the multiplex PCR reads with MiXCR, giving one entry per CDR3 protein. Of about 540,000 distinct CDR3 sequences listed, roughly 14% were seen once; the top ten hold roughly 10%. The sample also formed part of further work on T cells in Graves' hyperthyroidism and ophthalmopathy.

This specimen consisted of peripheral blood mononuclear cells (PBMCs), obtained at new diagnosis, from a patient treated with antithyroid drugs. These receptors came from a man aged 25-45 years with Graves disease.

This clonotype was counted many times. The chain recombines TRBV5-1 with TRBJ2-3, with D hard to call. The CDR3 runs to 15 residues. Trimming cost V 1 base and J 6 bases, with 15 bases left between them. The V gene's germline CDR1 is SGHRS and CDR2 YFSETQ. As DNA, the CDR3 is TGCGCCAGCAGCTTGCCTCTAGAGAGCGCGGATACGCAGTATTTT. Its translation: CASSLPLESADTQYF.

In its sample, this clonotype was seen many times. The genes are TRBV7-2 and TRBJ2-1; D could derive from TRBD1 or TRBD2 (5 bases each). V lost 2 bases, J lost 0 bases, and 11 bases lay in between. Germline V gives CDR1 SGHTA, CDR2 FQGNSA. This CDR3 contains 16 residues. The CDR3 region has the DNA TGTGCCAGCAGCTTAACGGGACCAAGCTCCTACAATGAGCAGTTCTTC. Amino acids: CASSLTGPSSYNEQFF.

This clonotype has at least ten counts. The V gene is TRBV5-1, the J gene TRBJ2-2; tentative D call: TRBD2 (6 bases). Trimming pared 2 bases from V and 6 bases from J, leaving 8 bases between. CDR1 is SGHRS, CDR2 YFSETQ, per germline. This CDR3 comprises 13 residues. Here the CDR3 DNA reads TGCGCCAGCAGCTTCAGGGACTCCGGGGAGCTGTTTTTT. It translates to CASSFRDSGELFF. The full variable domain, completed using reference TRBV5-1 and TRBJ2-2, is KAGVTQTPRYLIKTRGQQVTLSCSPISGHRSVSWYQQTPGQGLQFLFEYFSETQRNKGNFPGRFSGRQFSNSRSEMNVSTLELGDSALYLCASSFRDSGELFFGEGSRLTVL.

This clonotype appeared many times. The V call is TRBV7-9, the J call TRBJ2-7; D is undetermined. The V gene lost 6 bases and the J gene lost 4 bases, with 7 bases spanning the gap. CDR3 length equals 11 residues. The germline gives CDR1 SEHNR, CDR2 FQNEAQ (reference sequence). Written as DNA, the CDR3 is TGTGCCAGCAGTTTTCAATACGAGCAGTACTTC. This translates into CASSFQYEQYF.

With regard to this clonotype: A much larger clone differs from this one at a single base, so this may be a read error. This sequence joins TRBV6-1 and TRBJ2-4; TRBD2 matches 12 bases. The closer fit of TRBJ2-1 to the DNA end suggests the J call may be wrong. The CDR3 sequence is 15 residues long. Germline V gene data show CDR1 as MNHNS and CDR2 as SASEGT. The CDR3 sequence is CASSGRTSGKYEQFF. DNA for the CDR3: TGTGCCAGCAGTGGGAGGACTAGCGGGAAATACGAGCAGTTCTTC.

This clonotype showed up just a few times. The chain links TRBV5-1 to TRBJ1-1; tentative D call: TRBD1 (5 bases). V was trimmed by 5 bases and J by 2 bases, leaving 16 bases between them. This CDR3 comprises 15 residues. Germline V CDR1 and CDR2: SGHRS, YFSETQ. The CDR3: CASRSRDGDNTEAFF. The CDR3 coding sequence is TGCGCCAGCAGATCCCGGGACGGGGACAACACTGAAGCTTTCTTT.

Only a few counts were recorded for this clonotype. V gene TRBV19 combines with J gene TRBJ2-7, with a weak D call TRBD1 (5 bases). Trimming took 5 bases from V and 2 from J, leaving 10 bases between them. Germline V gene sequence: CDR1 LNHDA, CDR2 SQIVND (reference sequence). The CDR3 has 13 residues. CDR3 loop: CASSGAHPYEQYF. The CDR3 DNA reads as TGTGCCAGTAGTGGGGCTCATCCCTACGAGCAGTACTTC. Based on the CDR3 plus reference TRBV19 and TRBJ2-7, the full variable domain is DGGITQSPKYLFRKEGQNVTLSCEQNLNHDAMYWYRQDPGQGLRLIYYSQIVNDFQKGDIAEGYSVSREKKESFPLTVTSAQKNPTAFYLCASSGAHPYEQYFGPGTRLTVT.

The sample holds many counts of this clonotype. The chain joins TRBV6-1 to TRBJ1-5; D gene ambiguous. The CDR3 is 12 amino acids. The germline V and J ends were trimmed by 6 bases and 7 bases, with 10 bases remaining between them. The germline gives CDR1 MNHNS, CDR2 SASEGT. The DNA for the CDR3 is TGTGCCAGCAGGGGCGGACTCCAGCCCCAGCATTTT. Amino acid sequence: CASRGGLQPQHF.